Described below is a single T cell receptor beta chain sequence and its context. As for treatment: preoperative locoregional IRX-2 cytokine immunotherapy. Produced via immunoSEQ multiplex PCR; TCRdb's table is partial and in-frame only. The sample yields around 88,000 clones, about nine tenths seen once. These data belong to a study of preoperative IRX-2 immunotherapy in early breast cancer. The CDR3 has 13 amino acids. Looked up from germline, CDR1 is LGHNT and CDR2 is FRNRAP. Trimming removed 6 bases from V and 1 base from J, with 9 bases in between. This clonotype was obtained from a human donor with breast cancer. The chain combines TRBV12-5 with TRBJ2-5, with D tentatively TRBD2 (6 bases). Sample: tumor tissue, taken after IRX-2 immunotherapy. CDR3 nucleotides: TGTGCTAGTGGCCGGGACTTCCAAGAGACCCAGTACTTC. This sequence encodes CASGRDFQETQYF.